Listed here are 16 T cell receptor beta chains from one sample, sequenced in a study of early T cells in non-severe SARS-CoV-2 infection. MiXCR was run by TCRdb on the 5' RACE reads, yielding one entry per CDR3 protein. The sample has around 40,000 distinct CDR3 sequences, approximately 6% seen once. The specimen sequenced was whole blood. These receptors were taken from an adult who was a healthcare worker with PCR-confirmed SARS-CoV-2 infection or an uninfected control (not recorded which).

This clonotype has a count of ten or more. The rearrangement uses TRBV10-1 and TRBJ2-4; 7 bases map to TRBD2. The CDR3 consists of 17 residues. Germline assignment: CDR1 WNHNN and CDR2 SYGVQD (reference sequence). Trimming removed 2 bases from V and 8 bases from J; junction bases left unmatched: 15. CDR3 loop: CASSEPGVGGMMYIQYF. In nucleotides, the CDR3 is TGCGCCAGCAGTGAGCCCGGGGTGGGAGGGATGATGTACATTCAGTACTTC.

This clonotype was counted ten times or more. The chain is built from TRBV11-1 and TRBJ2-6; D gene uncertain. CDR3 length: 15 amino acids. V lost 3 bases to trimming and J lost 4 bases, with 10 bases between them. Germline V lookup: CDR1 SGHAT, CDR2 FQDESV (reference sequence). The DNA of the CDR3 is TGTGCCAGCAGCTTTGCCAGGAGCGGGGCCAACGTCCTGACTTTC. The encoded protein is CASSFARSGANVLTF.

The table lists this clonotype with many counts. The chain joins TRBV7-9 to TRBJ2-7, with 7 nucleotides matching TRBD1. In germline, CDR1 is SEHNR, CDR2 FQNEAQ (reference sequence). There are 16 residues in the CDR3. The junction had 9 bases not matched to a gene; V was cut back by 4 bases and J by 0 bases. The CDR3, as DNA: TGTGCCAGCAGCTCTAAGACCGGGACAGACTCCTACGAGCAGTACTTC. Amino acid sequence: CASSSKTGTDSYEQYF. Full variable domain (missing parts from reference TRBV7-9 and TRBJ2-7): DTGVSQNPRHKITKRGQNVTFRCDPISEHNRLYWYRQTLGQGPEFLTYFQNEAQLEKSRLLSDRFSAERPKGSFSTLEIQRTEQGDSAMYLCASSSKTGTDSYEQYFGPGTRLTVT.

This clonotype was recorded many times. V is TRBV3-1 and J is TRBJ2-1; 8 bases align to TRBD1. The germline gives CDR1 LGHDT, CDR2 YNNKEL (reference sequence). The CDR3 is 21 residues long. V gave up 4 bases and J gave up 0 bases; unmatched junction bases: 20. The CDR3 bases are TGTGCCAGCAGCCCGCGAAAAAAGCAAGGGGTCACAGGGGGCTCCTACAATGAGCAGTTCTTC. Protein: CASSPRKKQGVTGGSYNEQFF.

This clonotype has a count of ten or more. CDR3 sequence (DNA): TGTGCCAGCAGCTTACGCCACAGGGTTGGGAACACTGAAGCTTTCTTT. Translated: CASSLRHRVGNTEAFF. V usage is TRBV11-2 and J usage is TRBJ1-1, with D possibly TRBD1 on 6 matching bases. The CDR3 has 16 amino acids. V lost 2 bases and J 1 base, leaving 14 bases between the germline ends. CDR1 is SGHAT, CDR2 FQNNGV, per germline.

In this sample, this clonotype turned up many times. The gene calls are TRBV28 and TRBJ1-1; D is unresolved. Germline CDR1 is MDHEN and CDR2 is SYDVKM. This CDR3 contains 13 residues. Between the trimmed V and J ends, which lost 3 bases and 2 bases, there was a span of 7 bases. This CDR3 reads CASSFVANTEAFF. CDR3 coding DNA: TGTGCCAGCAGTTTCGTGGCTAACACTGAAGCTTTCTTT.

This clonotype was counted at least ten times. V is TRBV30 and J is TRBJ1-1; D may be TRBD1 (5 bases). The CDR3 consists of 12 residues. Looked up from germline, CDR1 is GTSNPN and CDR2 is SVGIG (reference sequence). Trimming cost V 7 bases and J 5 bases, with 14 bases left between them. The CDR3 region has the DNA TGTGCCTCACATGGGGGGTGGACTGAAGCTTTCTTT. Its protein product is CASHGGWTEAFF.

This clonotype was seen many times. The genes are TRBV30 and TRBJ2-7, with D possibly TRBD1 on 6 matching bases. The CDR3 is 13 residues long. Trimming stripped 0 bases from V and 2 bases from J, with 8 bases between. Germline CDR1 and CDR2: GTSNPN and SVGIG (reference sequence). The chain's CDR3 is CAWSVGATYEQYF. CDR3 nucleotide sequence: TGTGCCTGGAGTGTGGGGGCCACCTACGAGCAGTACTTC.

This clonotype has ten or more counts. This chain joins TRBV3-1 and TRBJ1-2; D may be TRBD1 (5 bases). V lost 0 bases to trimming and J lost 2 bases, with 13 bases between them. The CDR3 loop spans 16 amino acids. Germline assignment: CDR1 LGHDT and CDR2 YNNKEL (reference sequence). CDR3 coding DNA: TGTGCCAGCAGCCAAGATGGTCAACAGGACAACTATGGCTACACCTTC. It encodes CASSQDGQQDNYGYTF.

This sequence joins TRBV7-9 and TRBJ2-5; D is possibly TRBD1 (5 bases). Per germline, CDR1 SEHNR and CDR2 FQNEAQ (reference sequence). The germline V and J ends were trimmed by 5 bases and 2 bases, with 12 bases remaining between them. The length of the CDR3 is 14 residues. CDR3 sequence reads: CASSPGHGQETQYF. DNA of the CDR3: TGTGCCAGCAGCCCCGGACACGGACAAGAGACCCAGTACTTC.

V gene TRBV19 combines with J gene TRBJ2-1, with 8 bases aligning to TRBD2. CDR3 length equals 17 residues. The germline V gene encodes CDR1 LNHDA and CDR2 SQIVND (reference sequence). Trimming at V came to 3 bases and at J to 5 bases, leaving 12 bases not matched to a gene. The CDR3 DNA reads TGTGCCAGTAGTATTGTCGGAGCGGGAGTAGCCAACAATGAGCAGTTCTTC. Protein product: CASSIVGAGVANNEQFF.

In its sample, this clonotype was seen many times. The rearrangement links TRBV3-1 to TRBJ2-1; 9 nucleotides align to TRBD2. Germline CDR1 LGHDT, CDR2 YNNKEL (reference sequence). Trimming at V came to 0 bases and at J to 5 bases, leaving 2 bases not matched to a gene. This CDR3 has 15 amino acids. CDR3 coding DNA: TGTGCCAGCAGCCAAGACCTAGCGGGACACAATGAGCAGTTCTTC. It yields the protein CASSQDLAGHNEQFF.

This clonotype was picked up many times. The CDR3, as DNA: TGTGCCTGGAGTGTAAGGAAAGCCACTAACTATGGCTACACCTTC. It yields the protein CAWSVRKATNYGYTF. This rearrangement joins TRBV30 to TRBJ1-2; no definite D call. V was trimmed by 0 bases and J by 0 bases, leaving 11 bases between them. Germline CDR1 reads GTSNPN; CDR2 reads SVGIG (reference sequence). The CDR3 length is 15 residues.

This clonotype was recorded at least ten times. The J gene is TRBJ2-3, the V gene TRBV5-4; no firm D call. The CDR3 covers 13 residues. In germline, CDR1 is SGHNT, CDR2 YYREEE (reference sequence). Trimming removed 4 bases from V and 4 bases from J, with 10 bases in between. In nucleotides, the CDR3 is TGTGCCAGCAGCCCGAAGACCGCAGATACGCAGTATTTT. It codes for CASSPKTADTQYF.

This clonotype was observed a few times. V usage is TRBV5-1 and J usage is TRBJ1-5; 7 positions agree with TRBD1. This CDR3 has 16 residues. Germline V lookup: CDR1 SGHRS, CDR2 YFSETQ. The V gene end was trimmed by 0 bases and the J gene end by 3 bases; junction bases not matched to a gene: 6. The CDR3 spells CASSLDPGQTNQPQHF. The CDR3 region has the DNA TGCGCCAGCAGCTTGGACCCGGGACAGACCAATCAGCCCCAGCATTTT.

This clonotype was recorded a few times. CDR3: CASSQVQGRREKLFF. CDR3 sequence (DNA): TGCGCCAGCAGCCAAGTTCAGGGGCGGAGAGAAAAACTGTTTTTT. The V gene is TRBV4-1, the J gene TRBJ1-4; TRBD1 might be the D (6 bases). Germline CDR1 MGHRA, CDR2 YSYEKL. The CDR3 covers 15 residues. Trimming left V 1 base short and J 8 bases short, with 14 bases between.